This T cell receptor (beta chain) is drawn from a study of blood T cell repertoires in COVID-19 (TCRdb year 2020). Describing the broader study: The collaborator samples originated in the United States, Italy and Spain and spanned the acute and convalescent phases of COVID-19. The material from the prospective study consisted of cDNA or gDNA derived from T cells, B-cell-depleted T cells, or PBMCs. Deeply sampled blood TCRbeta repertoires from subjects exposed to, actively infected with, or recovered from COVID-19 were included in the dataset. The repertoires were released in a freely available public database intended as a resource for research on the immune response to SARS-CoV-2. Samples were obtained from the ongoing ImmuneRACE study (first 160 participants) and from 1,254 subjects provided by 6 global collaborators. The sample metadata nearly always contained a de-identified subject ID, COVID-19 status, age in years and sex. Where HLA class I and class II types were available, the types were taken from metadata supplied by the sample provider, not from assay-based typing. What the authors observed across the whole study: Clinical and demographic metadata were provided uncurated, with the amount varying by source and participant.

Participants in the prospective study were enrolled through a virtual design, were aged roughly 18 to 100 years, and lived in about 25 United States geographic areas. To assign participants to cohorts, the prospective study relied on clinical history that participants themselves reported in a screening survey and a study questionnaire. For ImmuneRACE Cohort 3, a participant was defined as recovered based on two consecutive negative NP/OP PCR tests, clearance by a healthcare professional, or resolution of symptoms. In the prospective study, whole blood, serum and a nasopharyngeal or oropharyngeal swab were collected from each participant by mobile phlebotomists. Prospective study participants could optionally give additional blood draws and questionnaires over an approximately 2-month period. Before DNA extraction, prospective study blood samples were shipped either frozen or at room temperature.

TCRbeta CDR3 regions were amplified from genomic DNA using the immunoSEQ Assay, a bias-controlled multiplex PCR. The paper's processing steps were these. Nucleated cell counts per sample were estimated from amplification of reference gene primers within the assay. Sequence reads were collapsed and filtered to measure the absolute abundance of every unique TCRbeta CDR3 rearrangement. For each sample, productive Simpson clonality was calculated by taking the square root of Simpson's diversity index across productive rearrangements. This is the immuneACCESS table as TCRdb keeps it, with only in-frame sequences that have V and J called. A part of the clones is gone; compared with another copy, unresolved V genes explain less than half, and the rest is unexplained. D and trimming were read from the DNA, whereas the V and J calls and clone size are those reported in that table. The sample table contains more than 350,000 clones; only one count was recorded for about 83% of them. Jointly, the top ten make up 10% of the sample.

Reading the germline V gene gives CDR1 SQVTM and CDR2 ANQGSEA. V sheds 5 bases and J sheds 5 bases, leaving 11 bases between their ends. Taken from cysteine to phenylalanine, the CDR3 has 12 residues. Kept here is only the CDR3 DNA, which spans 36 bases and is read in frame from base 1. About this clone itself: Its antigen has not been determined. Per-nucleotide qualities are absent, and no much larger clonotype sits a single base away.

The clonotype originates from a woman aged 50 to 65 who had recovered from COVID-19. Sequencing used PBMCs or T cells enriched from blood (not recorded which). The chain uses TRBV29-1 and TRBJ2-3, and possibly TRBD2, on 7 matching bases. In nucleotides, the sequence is TGCAGCGTTCGGGGGGCTATAGATACGCAGTATTTT. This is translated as CSVRGAIDTQYF.